A single sample is the source of the 11 T cell receptor beta chains below, sequenced in a study of T cell responses to AZD1222 COVID-19 vaccine. Method: immunoSEQ multiplex PCR; TCRdb's copy keeps in-frame clones and lacks some. This sample has roughly 180,000 clones; about 90% occur once, and the top ten carry about 1.9%. The sequenced sample was peripheral blood, obtained on day 0 of AZD1222 vaccination. All receptors derive from an adult in good health.

Here the CDR3 DNA reads TGCGCCAGCAGTGAGTCGATGGAGCCAGCGGGAGCAACCGGGGAGCTGTTTTTT. Protein: CASSESMEPAGATGELFF. The chain joins TRBV10-1 to TRBJ2-2; 8 bases match TRBD2. Per germline, CDR1 WNHNN and CDR2 SYGVQD (reference sequence). The CDR3 is made up of 18 amino acids. V gave up 0 bases and J gave up 5 bases; unmatched junction bases: 11.

V usage is TRBV28 and J usage is TRBJ1-1; D is uncertain. V shed 5 bases and J shed 1 base, with 17 bases lying between them. The CDR3 has 16 residues. CDR1 is MDHEN and CDR2 is SYDVKM in the germline V gene. The CDR3 nucleotides are TGTGCCAGCAGTGATCCCCCCGGGAGCCAGAACACTGAAGCTTTCTTT. Residues: CASSDPPGSQNTEAFF. The variable domain in full, completed from reference TRBV28 and TRBJ1-1, reads DVKVTQSSRYLVKRTGEKVFLECVQDMDHENMFWYRQDPGLGLRLIYFSYDVKMKEKGDIPEGYSVSREKKERFSLILESASTNQTSMYLCASSDPPGSQNTEAFFGQGTRLTVV.

The V gene is TRBV15, the J gene TRBJ2-2; TRBD1 might be the D (6 bases). With 4 bases removed from V and 0 bases from J, the gap between germline ends came to 12 bases. CDR3 length equals 16 residues. Germline V gives CDR1 LNHNV, CDR2 YYDKDF (reference sequence). Here the CDR3 DNA reads TGTGCCACCAGCACCGGCAGGGGCACGAACACCGGGGAGCTGTTTTTT. Translated: CATSTGRGTNTGELFF. The complete variable domain, with remaining parts taken from reference TRBV15 and TRBJ2-2, reads DAMVIQNPRYQVTQFGKPVTLSCSQTLNHNVMYWYQQKSSQAPKLLFHYYDKDFNNEADTPDNFQSRRPNTSFCFLDIRSPGLGDTAMYLCATSTGRGTNTGELFFGEGSRLTVL.

This clone came up once. The gene calls are TRBV5-1 and TRBJ2-7; D gene ambiguous. The CDR3 runs to 13 residues. Germline values: CDR1 SGHRS, CDR2 YFSETQ. V lost 0 bases to trimming and J lost 3 bases, with 7 bases between them. This chain's CDR3 is CASSLEALYEQYF. As DNA, the CDR3 is TGCGCCAGCAGCTTGGAGGCCCTCTACGAGCAGTACTTC.

This clone was found once. The rearrangement joins TRBV5-1 to TRBJ2-5, with TRBD2 matching 8 bases. This CDR3 has 15 residues. The V segment lost 3 bases and the J segment 5 bases; nucleotides outside the gene matches: 9. Looked up from germline, CDR1 is SGHRS and CDR2 is YFSETQ. CDR3 DNA: TGCGCCAGCAGCTGGGGGGGCGGGGGGCAGGAGACCCAGTACTTC. Amino acids: CASSWGGGGQETQYF.

The rearrangement joins TRBV6-2 or TRBV6-3 to TRBJ1-1; the match to TRBD1 covers 10 bases. Germline V gene data show CDR1 as MNHEY and CDR2 as SVGEGT. The CDR3 extends over 16 amino acids. With V trimmed by 0 bases and J by 7 bases, 8 bases remained unmatched. CDR3 coding DNA: TGTGCCAGCAGTTACTCAACCGACAGGGGGCTGGGTGAAGCTTTCTTT. Its protein product is CASSYSTDRGLGEAFF.

The V gene is TRBV28, the J gene TRBJ2-4, with TRBD1 identical over 9 bases. CDR1 and CDR2 from the germline V gene are MDHEN and SYDVKM. This CDR3 has 14 amino acids. Unmatched junction bases numbered 8, after V lost 6 bases and J lost 8 bases. The CDR3 loop is CASSTQQGADIQYF. The CDR3, as DNA: TGTGCCAGCAGCACTCAACAGGGGGCGGACATTCAGTACTTC.

This sequence joins TRBV2 and TRBJ1-5, with 7 bases aligning to TRBD1. Germline loops: CDR1 SNHLY, CDR2 FYNNEI. The CDR3 length is 15 residues. V lost 8 bases, J lost 6 bases, and 13 bases stayed unmatched. CDR3 protein: CASGRDSHGGQPQHF. In DNA form, the CDR3 reads TGTGCCAGCGGAAGGGACAGCCATGGGGGTCAGCCCCAGCATTTT.

The CDR3: CASSDGTSGSIAYNEQFF. For the CDR3, the DNA is TGTGCCAGCAGTGATGGGACTAGCGGGAGTATTGCCTACAATGAGCAGTTCTTC. The chain uses TRBV2 and TRBJ2-1, with 14 nucleotides matching TRBD2. V gave up 3 bases and J gave up 2 bases; unmatched junction bases: 6. Looked up from germline, CDR1 is SNHLY and CDR2 is FYNNEI. The CDR3 has 18 amino acids.

The V gene is TRBV6-5, the J gene TRBJ2-3; TRBD1 matches 7 bases. The V gene end was trimmed by 6 bases and the J gene end by 4 bases; junction bases not matched to a gene: 7. The CDR3 has 14 amino acids. CDR1 MNHEY and CDR2 SVGAGI come from the germline V gene. CDR3 nucleotide sequence: TGTGCCAGCAGGACAGGGCCTGGTGCAGATACGCAGTATTTT. This translates into CASRTGPGADTQYF.

The rearrangement links TRBV7-8 to TRBJ2-7; 7 positions match TRBD1. Trimming removed 5 bases from V and 5 bases from J; junction bases left unmatched: 15. Germline CDR1 is SGHVS and CDR2 is FQNEAQ. CDR3 length: 16 residues. The CDR3 region has the DNA TGTGCCAGCAGCCTAGAGGGGATGGGGACAGCCGACGAGCAGTACTTC. It encodes CASSLEGMGTADEQYF.